This T cell receptor beta chain was identified in a study of PD-L1 blockade in urothelial cancer. As for the study in general: Patients had undergone 0 to 3 prior chemotherapy regimens. T cell content in blood samples showed a median of about 140,000.

The CDR3 has 14 amino acids. Germline CDR1 MGHRA, CDR2 YSYEKL. V lost 4 bases and J 6 bases, leaving 12 bases between the germline ends. Clones were sequenced by immunoSEQ multiplex PCR, and TCRdb holds only the in-frame ones, with some missing. The data show tens of thousands of clones, with approximately 80% seen just once and approximately 4.7% held by the top ten. Sequenced material: PBMCs, taken around atezolizumab (anti-PD-L1) treatment. This sequence joins TRBV4-1 and TRBJ2-2; tentative D call: TRBD1 (6 bases). This TCR came from a man between 70 and 80 years old with urothelial cancer. CDR3 nucleotide sequence: TGCGCCAGCAGCCTCCTAGAGGGGGCCGGGGAGCTGTTTTTT. It translates to CASSLLEGAGELFF.